This TCR beta chain comes out of a study of T cells in Graves' hyperthyroidism and ophthalmopathy. Regarding the study as a whole: It was a median roughly 6.5 months before onset that the model predicted ophthalmopathy.

The germline V gene has CDR1 SGHTA and CDR2 FQGTGA. The junction had 6 bases not matched to a gene; V was cut back by 8 bases and J by 1 base. This CDR3 is 15 amino acids long. Note on this clonotype: What it recognizes is unknown.

From RNA transcripts, TCR beta CDR3 regions were amplified. HTBI primers were employed in a first-round RT-PCR of the TCR CDR3. One entry per CDR3 protein results from TCRdb running MiXCR on the multiplex PCR reads. Here the sample spans roughly 600,000 distinct CDR3 sequences, roughly 14% being singletons. The study excluded patients with uncontrolled infection, other autoimmune disease, pregnancy or lactation. The diagnostic basis comprised clinical symptoms, serum thyroxine and TRAb, thyroid ultrasound and orbital computed tomography. Isolation of PBMCs was performed on 8.5 to 10 ml fresh peripheral blood.

V is TRBV7-3 and J is TRBJ2-2; 8 positions agree with TRBD2. This TCR came from a woman aged 45-60 years with Graves' ophthalmopathy. The sample taken for sequencing was blood. CDR3 sequence (DNA): TGTGCCAGCGGAGGTCGGGAGGGGAACACCGGGGAGCTGTTTTTT. The encoded protein is CASGGREGNTGELFF.